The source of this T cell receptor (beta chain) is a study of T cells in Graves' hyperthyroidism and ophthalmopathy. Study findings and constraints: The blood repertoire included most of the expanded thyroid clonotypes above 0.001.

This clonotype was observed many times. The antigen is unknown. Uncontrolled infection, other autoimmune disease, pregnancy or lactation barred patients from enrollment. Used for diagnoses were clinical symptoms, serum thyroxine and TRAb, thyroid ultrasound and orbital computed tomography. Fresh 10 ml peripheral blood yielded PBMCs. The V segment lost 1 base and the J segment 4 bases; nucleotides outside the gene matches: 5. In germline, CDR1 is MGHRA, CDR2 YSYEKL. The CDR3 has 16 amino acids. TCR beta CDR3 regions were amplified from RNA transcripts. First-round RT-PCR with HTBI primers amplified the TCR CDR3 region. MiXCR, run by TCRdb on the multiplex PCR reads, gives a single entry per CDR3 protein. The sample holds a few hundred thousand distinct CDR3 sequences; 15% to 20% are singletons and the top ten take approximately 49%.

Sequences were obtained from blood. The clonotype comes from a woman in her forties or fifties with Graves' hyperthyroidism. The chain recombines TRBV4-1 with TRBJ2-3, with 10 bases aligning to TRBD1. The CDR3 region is CASSQGRQGAADTQYF. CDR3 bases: TGCGCCAGCAGCCAAGGACGACAGGGGGCGGCAGATACGCAGTATTTT.